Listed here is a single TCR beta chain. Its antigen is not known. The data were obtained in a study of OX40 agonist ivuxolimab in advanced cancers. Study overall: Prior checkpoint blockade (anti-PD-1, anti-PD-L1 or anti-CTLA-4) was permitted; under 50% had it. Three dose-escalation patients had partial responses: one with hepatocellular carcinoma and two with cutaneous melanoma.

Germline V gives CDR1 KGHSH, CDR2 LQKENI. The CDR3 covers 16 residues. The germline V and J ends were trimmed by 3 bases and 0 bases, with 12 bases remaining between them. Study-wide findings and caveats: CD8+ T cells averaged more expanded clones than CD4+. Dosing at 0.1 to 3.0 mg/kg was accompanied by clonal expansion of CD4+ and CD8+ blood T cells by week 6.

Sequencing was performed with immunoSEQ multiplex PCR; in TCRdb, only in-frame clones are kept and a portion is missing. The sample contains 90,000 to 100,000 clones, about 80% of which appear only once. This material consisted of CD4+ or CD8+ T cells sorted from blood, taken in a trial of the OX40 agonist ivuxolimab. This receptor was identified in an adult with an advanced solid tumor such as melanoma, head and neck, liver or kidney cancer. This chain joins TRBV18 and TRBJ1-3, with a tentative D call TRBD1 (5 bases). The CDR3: CASSPTGSYSGNTIYF. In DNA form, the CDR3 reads TGTGCCAGCTCACCCACAGGTAGTTACTCTGGAAACACCATATATTTT.